These 13 T cell receptor beta chains share one sample of origin, sequenced in a study of blood T cells in healthy people across ages. Sample-barcoded 5' priming and a J-beta primer mix drove a second PCR of roughly 6 to 12 cycles. Using its own MiXCR run on the 5' RACE reads, TCRdb lists one record per CDR3 protein. This sample has 920,000 or so distinct CDR3 sequences, with over 35% found just once. The sequenced sample consisted of blood. Receptors were obtained from a woman aged 60-70 years in good health.

Ten or more counts support this clonotype. This chain joins TRBV6-6 and TRBJ2-4, with a tentative D call TRBD2 (5 bases). The J call may be incorrect, as the DNA end agrees better with TRBJ2-7. The germline CDR1 and CDR2 sequences are MNHNY and SVGAGI (reference sequence). The CDR3 is 12 amino acids. The CDR3 loop reads CASSQRVYEQYF. The CDR3 DNA reads as TGTGCCAGCAGCCAGAGGGTCTACGAGCAGTACTTC.

This clonotype was recorded a few times. V usage is TRBV5-1 and J usage is TRBJ2-7, with D perhaps matching TRBD1 (5 bases). There are 13 residues in the CDR3. Germline CDR1 is SGHRS and CDR2 is YFSETQ. The V end was cut by 6 bases, the J end by 5 bases, with 15 bases between. CDR3 loop: CASMWQGTDEQYF. CDR3 in DNA: TGCGCCAGCATGTGGCAGGGAACGGACGAGCAGTACTTC.

The V gene is TRBV2, the J gene TRBJ1-5; 9 nucleotides match TRBD1. V gave up 3 bases and J gave up 6 bases; unmatched junction bases: 9. This CDR3 region has 16 residues. The germline V gene has CDR1 SNHLY and CDR2 FYNNEI. The chain's CDR3 is CASSDPGTGYSQPQHF. The CDR3 nucleotides are TGTGCCAGCAGTGATCCCGGGACAGGGTACAGTCAGCCCCAGCATTTT.

This sequence joins TRBV25-1 and TRBJ2-7; the D call may be TRBD1 or TRBD2 (5 bases each). The V and J ends lost 3 bases and 5 bases respectively, with 23 bases between them. CDR1 and CDR2 (germline): MGHDK, SYGVNS. The CDR3 length is 17 residues. The CDR3 here is CASSDPNRGPGLHEQYF. Written as DNA, the CDR3 is TGTGCCAGCAGTGATCCTAATCGGGGACCTGGGTTGCACGAGCAGTACTTC.

This clonotype was found a few times. The chain joins TRBV27 to TRBJ2-7; D not certain. V lost 6 bases, J lost 3 bases, and 9 bases lay in between. CDR1 and CDR2 (germline): MNHEY, SMNVEV (reference sequence). The CDR3 extends over 12 amino acids. The CDR3 DNA is TGTGCCAGCAGGCGATCTATCTACGAGCAGTACTTC. It encodes CASRRSIYEQYF.

The chain is built from TRBV15 and TRBJ2-5, with D possibly being TRBD1 or TRBD2 (5 bases each). The assigned J gene may be wrong: the sequence end matches TRBJ2-7 better. This CDR3 comprises 13 residues. The germline CDR1 and CDR2 sequences are LNHNV and YYDKDF (reference sequence). The CDR3 reads CATSNRDHYEQYF. The CDR3 DNA is TGTGCCACCAGCAATCGGGACCACTACGAGCAGTACTTC.

The chain recombines TRBV20-1 with TRBJ2-7; TRBD2 matches at 7 bases. The CDR3 has 14 amino acids. Germline CDR1 and CDR2: DFQATT and SNEGSKA (reference sequence). The DNA for the CDR3 is TGCAGCGCTCTATCCGGCGGGAGCTCCTACGAGCAGTACTTC. Protein: CSALSGGSSYEQYF.

The V and J genes are TRBV10-3 and TRBJ1-2, with D possibly being TRBD1 (5 bases). V lost 4 bases to trimming and J lost 7 bases, with 19 bases between them. Germline CDR1 ENHRY, CDR2 SYGVKD. The CDR3 covers 15 residues. CDR3 region: CAISVLLDRAGGYTF. As DNA, the CDR3 is TGTGCCATCAGTGTGCTACTTGACAGAGCGGGTGGCTACACCTTC.

This clonotype came up a few times. V and J are TRBV21-1 and TRBJ2-1; the D call of TRBD1 is as the table states it, not checked on the DNA. TRBV21-1 is a documented pseudogene. The CDR3 contains 16 residues. As DNA, the CDR3 is TGTGCCAGCCTTAAAGACGGGGACCGGGGGGGCCCTGAGCAGTTCTTC. Translated, it gives CASLKDGDRGGPEQFF.

The chain employs TRBV5-6 and TRBJ2-4, with D possibly being TRBD2 (6 bases). CDR1 SGHDT and CDR2 YYEEEE come from the germline V gene. The CDR3 runs 14 residues. V lost 5 bases to trimming and J lost 13 bases, with 22 bases between them. The CDR3 nucleotides are TGTGCCAGCAGTTACGGGACTGCCTACAATGAGCAGTACTTC. Amino acid sequence: CASSYGTAYNEQYF.

The chain links TRBV14 to TRBJ2-5, with TRBD2 matching over 11 bases. This CDR3 spans 16 amino acids. The V gene end was trimmed by 2 bases and the J gene end by 4 bases; junction bases not matched to a gene: 6. Germline V CDR1 and CDR2: SGHDN, FVKESK. CDR3 region: CASSQLSGRAAETQYF. DNA for the CDR3: TGTGCCAGCAGCCAACTTAGCGGGAGGGCCGCAGAGACCCAGTACTTC.

The chain combines TRBV5-1 with TRBJ2-2; TRBD2 matches 8 bases. This CDR3 spans 16 amino acids. J lost 7 bases, V lost 0 bases, and 8 bases had no gene match. CDR1 and CDR2 from the germline V gene are SGHRS and YFSETQ. The CDR3: CASSLAERGPGGELFF. DNA for the CDR3: TGCGCCAGCAGCTTGGCCGAGCGGGGGCCAGGCGGGGAGCTGTTTTTT.

This clonotype has just a few counts. The chain has TRBV10-3 and TRBJ2-7; 7 positions match TRBD2. CDR3 length equals 13 residues. The trim removed 2 bases at V and 7 bases at J, leaving 5 bases unmatched. Germline CDR1 is ENHRY and CDR2 is SYGVKD. The CDR3 DNA follows: TGTGCCATCAGTGAGGGCCCGGGGGGAGAGCAGTACTTC. Its protein product is CAISEGPGGEQYF.